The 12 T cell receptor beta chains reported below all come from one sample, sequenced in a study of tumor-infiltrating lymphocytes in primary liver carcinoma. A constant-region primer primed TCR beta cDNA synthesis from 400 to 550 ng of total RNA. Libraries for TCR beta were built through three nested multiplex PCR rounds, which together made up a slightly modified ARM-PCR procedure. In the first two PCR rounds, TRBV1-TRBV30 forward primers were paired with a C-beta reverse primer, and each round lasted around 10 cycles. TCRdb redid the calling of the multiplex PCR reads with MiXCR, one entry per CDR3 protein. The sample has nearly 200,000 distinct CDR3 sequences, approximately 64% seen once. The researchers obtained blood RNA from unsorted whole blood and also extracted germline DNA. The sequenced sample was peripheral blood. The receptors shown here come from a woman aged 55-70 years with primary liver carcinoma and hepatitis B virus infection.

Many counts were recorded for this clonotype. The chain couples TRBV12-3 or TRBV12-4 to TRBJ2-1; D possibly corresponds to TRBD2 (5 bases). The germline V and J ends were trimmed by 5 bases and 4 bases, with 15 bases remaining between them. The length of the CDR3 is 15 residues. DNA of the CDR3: TGTGCCAGCAGTGGGAGTGGCAAACATTACAATGAGCAGTTCTTC. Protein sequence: CASSGSGKHYNEQFF.

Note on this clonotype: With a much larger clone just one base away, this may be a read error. CDR3 amino acids: CSVEGTMNTEAFF. DNA of the CDR3: TGCAGCGTTGAGGGTACCATGAACACTGAAGCTTTCTTT. The V and J genes are TRBV29-1 and TRBJ1-1; D remains unclear. The germline V and J ends were trimmed by 3 bases and 0 bases, with 8 bases remaining between them. Per the germline V gene, CDR1 is SQVTM and CDR2 is ANQGSEA. This CDR3 has 13 residues.

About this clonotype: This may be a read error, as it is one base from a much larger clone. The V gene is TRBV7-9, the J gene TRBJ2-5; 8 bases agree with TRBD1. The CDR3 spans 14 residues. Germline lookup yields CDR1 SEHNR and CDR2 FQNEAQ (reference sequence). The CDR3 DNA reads TGTGACAGCAGTCCCGGGACAGGCCAAGAGACCCAGTACTTC. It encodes CDSSPGTGQETQYF.

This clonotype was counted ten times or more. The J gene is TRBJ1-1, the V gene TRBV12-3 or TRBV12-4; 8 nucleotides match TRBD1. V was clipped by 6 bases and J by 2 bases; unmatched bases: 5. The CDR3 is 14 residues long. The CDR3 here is CASRPGQANTEAFF. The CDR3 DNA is TGTGCCAGCAGACCGGGACAGGCCAACACTGAAGCTTTCTTT.

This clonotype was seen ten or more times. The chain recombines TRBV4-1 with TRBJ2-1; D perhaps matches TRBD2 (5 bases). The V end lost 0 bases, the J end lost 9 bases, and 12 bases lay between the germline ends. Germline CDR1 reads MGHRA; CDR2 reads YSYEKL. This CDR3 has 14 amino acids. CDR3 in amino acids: CASSQDEGWGEQFF. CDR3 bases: TGCGCCAGCAGCCAAGATGAGGGTTGGGGTGAGCAGTTCTTC.

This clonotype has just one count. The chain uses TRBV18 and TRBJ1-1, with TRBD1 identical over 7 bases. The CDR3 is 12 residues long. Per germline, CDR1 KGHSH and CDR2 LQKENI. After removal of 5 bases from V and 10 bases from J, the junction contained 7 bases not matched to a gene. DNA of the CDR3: TGTGCCAGCTCAGACAGGGCGGGGGGAGCTTTCTTT. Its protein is CASSDRAGGAFF.

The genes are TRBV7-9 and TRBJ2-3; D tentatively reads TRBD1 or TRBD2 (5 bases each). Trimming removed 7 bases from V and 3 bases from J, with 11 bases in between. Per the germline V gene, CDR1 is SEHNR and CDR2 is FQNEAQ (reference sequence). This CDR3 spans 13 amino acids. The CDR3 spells CASNVGGTDTQYF. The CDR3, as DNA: TGTGCCAGCAACGTTGGGGGTACAGATACGCAGTATTTT.

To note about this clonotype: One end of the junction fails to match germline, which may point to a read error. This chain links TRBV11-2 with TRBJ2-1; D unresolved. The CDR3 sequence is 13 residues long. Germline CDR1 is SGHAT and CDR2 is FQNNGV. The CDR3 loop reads CISSFIEAAEQFF. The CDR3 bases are TGTATCAGCAGCTTCATTGAGGCCGCAGAGCAGTTTTTC.

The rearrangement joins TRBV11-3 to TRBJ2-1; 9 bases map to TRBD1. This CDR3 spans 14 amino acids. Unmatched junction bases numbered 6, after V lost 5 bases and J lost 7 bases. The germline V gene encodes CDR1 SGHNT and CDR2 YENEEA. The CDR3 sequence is CASSQGQGLNEQFF. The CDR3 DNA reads TGTGCCAGCAGCCAGGGACAGGGTTTAAATGAGCAGTTCTTC.

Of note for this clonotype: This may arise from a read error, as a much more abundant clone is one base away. CDR3 amino acids: CVSGPSGTYNEQFF. The CDR3, as DNA: TGTGTTAGTGGTCCGAGCGGTACCTACAATGAGCAGTTCTTC. The rearrangement links TRBV12-5 to TRBJ2-1; D perhaps matches TRBD2 (5 bases). The CDR3 is made up of 14 amino acids. Germline V lookup: CDR1 LGHNT, CDR2 FRNRAP.

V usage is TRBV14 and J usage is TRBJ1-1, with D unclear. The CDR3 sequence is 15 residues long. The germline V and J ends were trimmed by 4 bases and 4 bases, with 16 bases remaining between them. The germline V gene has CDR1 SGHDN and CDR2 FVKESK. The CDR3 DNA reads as TGTGCCAGCAGCCCCAGACTTGGGGTAGGCACTGAAGCTTTCTTT. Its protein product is CASSPRLGVGTEAFF. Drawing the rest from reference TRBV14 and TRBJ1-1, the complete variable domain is EAGVTQFPSHSVIEKGQTVTLRCDPISGHDNLYWYRRVMGKEIKFLLHFVKESKQDESGMPNNRFLAERTGGTYSTLKVQPAELEDSGVYFCASSPRLGVGTEAFFGQGTRLTVV.

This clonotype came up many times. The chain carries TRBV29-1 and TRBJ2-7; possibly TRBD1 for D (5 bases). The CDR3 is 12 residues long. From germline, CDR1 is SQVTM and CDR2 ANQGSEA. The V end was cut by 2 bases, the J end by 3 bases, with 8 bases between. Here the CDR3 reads CSVEIRGYEQYF. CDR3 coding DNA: TGCAGCGTTGAAATAAGGGGCTACGAGCAGTACTTC.